This T cell receptor beta chain was observed in a study of technical replicates of blood from several donors. Assay used: immunoSEQ multiplex PCR; TCRdb lists only in-frame clones, some missing. The sample has approximately 49,000 clones, 92% seen once. Trimming cost V 2 bases and J 1 base, with 8 bases left between them. Per the germline V gene, CDR1 is KGHSH and CDR2 is LQKENI. CDR3 length: 15 amino acids. The source of this sequence is a human donor in good health. Some clones in this sample may be carry-over from other donors' samples. The sequencing sample was made of PBMCs. This chain joins TRBV18 and TRBJ2-2; possible D gene TRBD1, 5 bases. The CDR3 sequence is CASSPGALNTGELFF. DNA of the CDR3: TGTGCCAGCTCACCAGGGGCTTTGAACACCGGGGAGCTGTTTTTT.